Listed here is a single T cell receptor (beta chain). Its antigen is still unknown. One junction end does not reproduce the germline sequence, and a read error may be involved. Generated by immunoSEQ multiplex PCR, the TCRdb table keeps only in-frame clones and is missing some. Of about 140,000 clones detected, approximately 90% appear once; the ten largest clones hold less than 1.5%. The source of the sample is a study of T cell responses to AZD1222 COVID-19 vaccine. The study pooled second doses at about 4 or about 12 weeks. Findings of the study overall: No day 14 peak samples; only post-peak repertoires were characterized.

Here the sequenced sample was peripheral blood, taken 28 days after the second AZD1222 dose. The receptor was isolated from an adult who received the AZD1222 COVID-19 vaccine.

The CDR3 nucleotides read TGTGCCAGCAGCTTATCGGGGGGGCTGGGGAACACTGAAGCTTTCTTT. Its translation: CASSLSGGLGNTEAFF. This chain joins TRBV27 and TRBJ1-1; a possible D gene is TRBD1 (6 bases). This CDR3 contains 16 residues. The germline gives CDR1 MNHEY, CDR2 SMNVEV (reference sequence).